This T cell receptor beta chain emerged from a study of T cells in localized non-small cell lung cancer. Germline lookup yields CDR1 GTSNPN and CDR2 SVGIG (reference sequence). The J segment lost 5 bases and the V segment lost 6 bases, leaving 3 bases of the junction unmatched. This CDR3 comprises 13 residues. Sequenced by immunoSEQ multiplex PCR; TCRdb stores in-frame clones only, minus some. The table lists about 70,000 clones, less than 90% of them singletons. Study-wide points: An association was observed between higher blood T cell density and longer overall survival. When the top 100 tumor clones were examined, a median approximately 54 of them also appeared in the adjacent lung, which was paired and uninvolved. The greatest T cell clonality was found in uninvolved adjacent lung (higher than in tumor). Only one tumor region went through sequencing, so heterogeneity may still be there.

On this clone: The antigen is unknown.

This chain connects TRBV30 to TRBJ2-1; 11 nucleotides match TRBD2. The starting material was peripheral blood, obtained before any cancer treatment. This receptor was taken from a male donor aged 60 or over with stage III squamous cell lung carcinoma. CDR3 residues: CACSGGVHNEQFF. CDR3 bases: TGTGCCTGTAGCGGGGGGGTTCACAATGAGCAGTTCTTC. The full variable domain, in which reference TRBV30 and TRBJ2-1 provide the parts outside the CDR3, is SQTIHQWPATLVQPVGSPLSLECTVEGTSNPNLYWYRQAAGRGLQLLFYSVGIGQISSEVPQNLSASRPQDRQFILSSKKLLLSDSGFYLCACSGGVHNEQFFGPGTRLTVL.